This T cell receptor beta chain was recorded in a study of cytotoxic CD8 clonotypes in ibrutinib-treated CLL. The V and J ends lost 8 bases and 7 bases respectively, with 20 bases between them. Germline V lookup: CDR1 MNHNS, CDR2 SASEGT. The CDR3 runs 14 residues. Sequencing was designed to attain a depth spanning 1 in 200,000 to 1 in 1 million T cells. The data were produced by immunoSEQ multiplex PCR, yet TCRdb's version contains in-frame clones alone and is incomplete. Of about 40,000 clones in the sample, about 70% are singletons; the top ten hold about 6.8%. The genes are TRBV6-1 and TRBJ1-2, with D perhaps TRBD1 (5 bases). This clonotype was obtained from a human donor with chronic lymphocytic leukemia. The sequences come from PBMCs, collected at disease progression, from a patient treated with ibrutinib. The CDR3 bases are TGTGCCAGCCATCCCGGGACCATGTCGGGTGGCTACACCTTC. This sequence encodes CASHPGTMSGGYTF.